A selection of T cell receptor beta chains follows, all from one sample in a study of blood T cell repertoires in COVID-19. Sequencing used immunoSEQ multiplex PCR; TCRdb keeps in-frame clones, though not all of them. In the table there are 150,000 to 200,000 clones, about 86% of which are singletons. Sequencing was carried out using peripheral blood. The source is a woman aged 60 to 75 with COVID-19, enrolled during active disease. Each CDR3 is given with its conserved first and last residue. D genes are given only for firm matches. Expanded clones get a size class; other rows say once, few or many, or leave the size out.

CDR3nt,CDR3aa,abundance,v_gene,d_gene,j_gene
TGTGCCAGCAGCGGTGACCTGAGAGGGACAGGGTACACTGAAGCTTTCTTT,CASSGDLRGTGYTEAFF,-,TRBV9,TRBD1,TRBJ1-1
TGTGCCAGCAGCAACGCTGGAGGAAACACTGAAGCTTTCTTT,CASSNAGGNTEAFF,-,TRBV6-2/TRBV6-3,-,TRBJ1-1
TGCGCCAGCAGCGGGGGAGGGACCTATAATTCACCCCTCCACTTT,CASSGGGTYNSPLHF,once,TRBV4-1,-,TRBJ1-6
TGCGCCAGCAGCCAAGGTGGATGGTCGGGGTCTAGCACAGATACGCAGTATTTT,CASSQGGWSGSSTDTQYF,-,TRBV4-1,-,TRBJ2-3
TGTGCCAGCAGCCTCAGCTCCTATAATTCACCCCTCCACTTT,CASSLSSYNSPLHF,-,TRBV7-2,-,TRBJ1-6
TGTGCCAGCAGTTTATGGGCAGGAAGGTCGAGTCAGCCCCAGCATTTT,CASSLWAGRSSQPQHF,-,TRBV28,-,TRBJ1-5
TGTGCCTGGAGAGCCCTGGGGGAGCTGTTTTTT,CAWRALGELFF,-,TRBV30,-,TRBJ2-2
TGTGCCAGCAGGGCAGCGCTAGACTTCTACGAGCAGTACTTC,CASRAALDFYEQYF,once,TRBV6-5,-,TRBJ2-7
TGTGCCATCTCGAGGCGGGGCCGTGGGAACACCATATATTTT,CAISRRGRGNTIYF,-,TRBV2,-,TRBJ1-3
TGTGCCAGCAGCGTAGGATCCGGTTCCTACGAGCAGTACTTC,CASSVGSGSYEQYF,-,TRBV9,-,TRBJ2-7
TGTGCCACCTCAGGACTAGCGGGCTACAATGAGCAGTTCTTC,CATSGLAGYNEQFF,-,TRBV19,TRBD2,TRBJ2-1
TGCAGCGGCCGACTACAGGGGGCGGCCGGGGAGCTGTTTTTT,CSGRLQGAAGELFF,-,TRBV29-1,TRBD1,TRBJ2-2
TGTGCCAGCAGCTTAACCGCTAGCGGGTCGTACGAGCAGTACTTC,CASSLTASGSYEQYF,-,TRBV7-3,TRBD2,TRBJ2-7
TGTGCCAGCAGCTACGGTACTAGCGGGGTCTACAATGAGCAGTTCTTC,CASSYGTSGVYNEQFF,-,TRBV11-3,TRBD2,TRBJ2-1
TGTGCCAGCAGTCCCGGGCTAGCCCAAGAGCAGTACTTC,CASSPGLAQEQYF,-,TRBV7-2,-,TRBJ2-7
TGCGCCAGCAGCCCAACCCCGGCCCGGACTAGTCAAGAGACCCAGTACTTC,CASSPTPARTSQETQYF,-,TRBV4-1,TRBD2,TRBJ2-5
TGTGCCAGCGGGCAGGGTTCCATCACAGATACGCAGTATTTT,CASGQGSITDTQYF,few,TRBV7-2,-,TRBJ2-3
TGTGCCAGCAGTTACTCGACTCGGGGGGACTACGAGCAGTACTTC,CASSYSTRGDYEQYF,-,TRBV6-2/TRBV6-3,TRBD2,TRBJ2-7
TGTGCCAGCAGTTATACCCTAGGACAGGGTGGGACCACTGAAGCTTTCTTT,CASSYTLGQGGTTEAFF,-,TRBV6-2/TRBV6-3,TRBD1,TRBJ1-1
TGCGCCAGCAGCCAAGACTGGGGGCTCTACTCTGGAAACACCATATATTTT,CASSQDWGLYSGNTIYF,-,TRBV4-1,-,TRBJ1-3
TGTGCCAGCTCACCTCGATCTATAGCCAACACCGGGGAGCTGTTTTTT,CASSPRSIANTGELFF,-,TRBV18,-,TRBJ2-2
TGTGCCTGGAAACTCCGGGGGGGTTGGGGTGGCTACACCTTC,CAWKLRGGWGGYTF,-,TRBV30,-,TRBJ1-2
TGCAGCGTACGCAGGGTGGAGACCCAGTACTTC,CSVRRVETQYF,-,TRBV29-1,-,TRBJ2-5
TGTGCCAGCAGCGTTACGGGGGCCTACGAGCAGTACTTC,CASSVTGAYEQYF,once,TRBV11-2,-,TRBJ2-7
TGTGCCAGCAGCTTAGGCGGGAGTTCCTACAATGAGCAGTTCTTC,CASSLGGSSYNEQFF,-,TRBV13,-,TRBJ2-1
TGTGCCACGGGAGGGACGGGCGAAAAACTGTTTTTT,CATGGTGEKLFF,-,TRBV24-1,-,TRBJ1-4
TGTGCTAGCAGCTTAGACAGGGGCGGGGAGCAGTACTTC,CASSLDRGGEQYF,few,TRBV7-7,TRBD1,TRBJ2-7
TGTGCCAGCAGCCAAGATGGCGGGGGGGCCTCTGGAAACACCATATATTTT,CASSQDGGGASGNTIYF,-,TRBV3-1/TRBV3-2,-,TRBJ1-3
TGTGCCAGCAGACCAAGGACAGGGGCCGGGGATACGCAGTATTTT,CASRPRTGAGDTQYF,-,TRBV2,TRBD1,TRBJ2-3
TGTGCCAGCAGCTTCTACAGGGGAGGTAGCCGGACGGCCAACGTCCTGACTTTC,CASSFYRGGSRTANVLTF,-,TRBV5-8,-,TRBJ2-6
TGCGCCAGCAGCCAGGACAGAGCAACTAATGAAAAACTGTTTTTT,CASSQDRATNEKLFF,-,TRBV4-3,-,TRBJ1-4
TGCGCCAGCAGCCAACAGGGGGGACTAGTTTACGAGCAGTACTTC,CASSQQGGLVYEQYF,-,TRBV4-1,-,TRBJ2-7
TGTGCCAGTAGTATAGTCTGGAGCCGCCTCACACACACCGGGGAGCTGTTTTTT,CASSIVWSRLTHTGELFF,-,TRBV19,-,TRBJ2-2
TGTGCCAGCAGTTTTGTGGGACACCGGGGCCCTTACACCTTC,CASSFVGHRGPYTF,few,TRBV27,-,TRBJ1-2
TGTGCCAGCAGCCCCGGGGACAGCTATAATTCACCCCTCCACTTT,CASSPGDSYNSPLHF,few,TRBV11-1,TRBD1,TRBJ1-6
TGTGCCAGCAGCCACGGCGGATTCACAGATACGCAGTATTTT,CASSHGGFTDTQYF,-,TRBV14,-,TRBJ2-3
TGTGCCAGCAGCCTCTCGGGACAGGGTGATCAGCCCCAGCATTTT,CASSLSGQGDQPQHF,-,TRBV7-8,TRBD1,TRBJ1-5
TGTGCCATCAGTAGGGGAGGACCCACCTACAATGAGCAGTTCTTC,CAISRGGPTYNEQFF,-,TRBV10-3,-,TRBJ2-1
TGTGCCAGCAGCCTCAGGACAGGGCGGAACACTGAAGCTTTCTTT,CASSLRTGRNTEAFF,few,TRBV14,TRBD1,TRBJ1-1
TGTGCCATCAGTGAGTTGGGTACTAGCGCCCAAGAGACCCAGTACTTC,CAISELGTSAQETQYF,once,TRBV10-3,TRBD2,TRBJ2-5
TGCGCCAGCAGCCAAGTTCGGGGGGGCTACGAGCAGTACTTC,CASSQVRGGYEQYF,-,TRBV4-3,TRBD2,TRBJ2-7
TGTGCCAGCAGCCCCGGGACTAGCGGGACCTGGGAGCAGTACTTC,CASSPGTSGTWEQYF,-,TRBV5-6,TRBD2,TRBJ2-7
TGTGCCAGCAGCTTAGTCGGGTACACCATATATTTT,CASSLVGYTIYF,-,TRBV11-2,-,TRBJ1-3
TGTGCCAGCAGCCATCCCGTCCCGGGCTCCTACAATGAGCAGTTCTTC,CASSHPVPGSYNEQFF,-,TRBV14,-,TRBJ2-1
TGTGCCAGCAGTCCAAAGAACACTGAAGCTTTCTTT,CASSPKNTEAFF,-,TRBV12-3/TRBV12-4,-,TRBJ1-1
TGTGCCAGCTCACCACTCGGGACAGGTAGCACGAATACGCAGTATTTT,CASSPLGTGSTNTQYF,-,TRBV18,TRBD1,TRBJ2-3
TGCGCCAGCAGCCTGCGGGCGGGAGATACGCAGTATTTT,CASSLRAGDTQYF,-,TRBV5-1,-,TRBJ2-3
TGTGCCAGTAGCCCTACTAGCGGCTCCTACAATGAGCAGTTCTTC,CASSPTSGSYNEQFF,-,TRBV19,TRBD2,TRBJ2-1
TGTGCCAGCAGTTACTCAGGGACACGGGATGAAAAACTGTTTTTT,CASSYSGTRDEKLFF,-,TRBV6-5,-,TRBJ1-4
TGTGCCAGCAGCGCCACCCGATCGGATCAGCCCCAGCATTTT,CASSATRSDQPQHF,-,TRBV3-1/TRBV3-2,-,TRBJ1-5
TGTGCCAGCAGCGGCCGGGGGACTGGAAACACCATATATTTT,CASSGRGTGNTIYF,-,TRBV7-2,-,TRBJ1-3
TGCAGCGTTCGGACTAGCGGGAGTGGCTACGAGCAGTACTTC,CSVRTSGSGYEQYF,-,TRBV29-1,TRBD2,TRBJ2-7
TGTGCCAGCAGTTTCGGGTACTACGAGCAGTACTTC,CASSFGYYEQYF,once,TRBV28,-,TRBJ2-7
TGTGCCAGCAGCGTTGCAGGGAAGAACACTGAAGCTTTCTTT,CASSVAGKNTEAFF,-,TRBV9,-,TRBJ1-1